This T cell receptor (beta chain) is from a study of blood T cell repertoires in COVID-19. As for this clone: One end of the junction is discordant with germline, which a read error may explain.

Repertoires were generated with immunoSEQ multiplex PCR, while TCRdb's copy carries only in-frame clones and drops some. The sample yields hundreds of thousands of clones, around 87% seen once. This CDR3 is built from 18 residues. The germline V gene encodes CDR1 SNHLY and CDR2 FYNNEI. Cohort 3 recovery required two negative PCRs, clearance, or symptom resolution. The sequence derives from a man aged 25 to 40 who had recovered from COVID-19. The rearrangement links TRBV2 to TRBJ2-3, with TRBD2 identical over 15 bases. The source material was PBMCs or T cells enriched from blood (not recorded which). This CDR3 reads CASGELGLAGGGTDTQYF. The CDR3 coding sequence is TGTGCCAGCGGTGAATTGGGACTAGCGGGAGGTGGAACAGATACGCAGTATTTT.